One and the same sample provided the 5 T cell receptor beta chains below, sequenced in a study of response to subunit inactivated influenza vaccine. TCRdb analysed the RT-PCR reads with MiXCR anew, one entry per CDR3 protein. The repertoire includes hundreds of thousands of distinct CDR3 sequences, roughly 15% of them detected once, and 7.5% to 9% sits in the top ten. The sample was PBMCs from blood, taken 14 days before vaccination. Receptors originate from a man aged 50 to 60 who received an inactivated influenza vaccine.

The chain is built from TRBV4-1 and TRBJ1-6; 8 bases are shared with TRBD1. Germline V gives CDR1 MGHRA, CDR2 YSYEKL. Trimming took 3 bases from V and 7 from J; bases not matched to a gene: 11. The CDR3 totals 17 residues. The DNA of the CDR3 is TGCGCCAGCAGCCACACTTCTTACGGACAGGGAAATTCACCCCTCCACTTT. Translation: CASSHTSYGQGNSPLHF.

The chain links TRBV4-1 to TRBJ2-7; D gene ambiguous. The germline V gene encodes CDR1 MGHRA and CDR2 YSYEKL. The CDR3 extends over 17 amino acids. V lost 5 bases and J 3 bases, leaving 23 bases between the germline ends. The CDR3 protein is CASSERAQSAQNYEQYF. Written as DNA, the CDR3 is TGCGCCAGCAGCGAAAGAGCCCAGTCCGCACAAAACTACGAGCAGTACTTC.

There are many counts of this clonotype. The V call is TRBV20-1, the J call TRBJ2-3; D could derive from TRBD1 or TRBD2 (5 bases each). This CDR3 spans 16 amino acids. The germline V and J ends were trimmed by 4 bases and 2 bases, with 19 bases remaining between them. Germline V gene lookup returns CDR1 DFQATT and CDR2 SNEGSKA (reference sequence). Here the CDR3 reads CSATEGFGGVTDTQYF. DNA for the CDR3: TGCAGTGCTACAGAAGGTTTTGGGGGAGTCACAGATACGCAGTATTTT.

This clonotype was seen only a few times. DNA for the CDR3: TGTGCCAGCTCACCAACAGGGTTAGTGTACGAGCAGTACTTC. Its protein product is CASSPTGLVYEQYF. The gene calls are TRBV18 and TRBJ2-7, with D perhaps matching TRBD1 (6 bases). In germline, CDR1 is KGHSH, CDR2 LQKENI. The CDR3 runs to 14 residues. V lost 2 bases to trimming and J lost 4 bases, with 12 bases between them.

The genes are TRBV5-1 and TRBJ2-7; 11 nucleotides align to TRBD2. Trimming cost V 4 bases and J 3 bases; bases outside gene matches: 12. CDR1 is SGHRS and CDR2 is YFSETQ in the germline V gene. The CDR3 is 17 amino acids. CDR3 residues: CASSPSPGLAVIYEQYF. CDR3 in DNA: TGCGCCAGCAGCCCATCCCCGGGACTAGCGGTAATCTACGAGCAGTACTTC.